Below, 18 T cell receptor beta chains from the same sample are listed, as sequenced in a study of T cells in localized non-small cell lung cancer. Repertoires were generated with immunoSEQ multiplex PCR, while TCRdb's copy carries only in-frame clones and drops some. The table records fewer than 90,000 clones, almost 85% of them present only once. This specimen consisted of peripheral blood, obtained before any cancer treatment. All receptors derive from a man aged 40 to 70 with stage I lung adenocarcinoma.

CDR3 coding DNA: TGCGCCAGCAGCTCATCCGGGACAGGGGGCCCTATCTATGGCTACACCTTC. As protein: CASSSSGTGGPIYGYTF. The rearrangement uses TRBV5-1 and TRBJ1-2, with 12 bases aligning to TRBD1. V trimming: 3 bases; J trimming: 4 bases; junction bases outside the gene matches: 10. CDR3 size: 17 residues. Per germline, CDR1 SGHRS and CDR2 YFSETQ.

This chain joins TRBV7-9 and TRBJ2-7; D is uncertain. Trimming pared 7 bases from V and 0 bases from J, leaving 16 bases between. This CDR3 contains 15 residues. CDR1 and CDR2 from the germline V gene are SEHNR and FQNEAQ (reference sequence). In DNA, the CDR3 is TGTGCCAGCATCGCTTTTGGGCTAAGCTCCTACGAGCAGTACTTC. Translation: CASIAFGLSSYEQYF.

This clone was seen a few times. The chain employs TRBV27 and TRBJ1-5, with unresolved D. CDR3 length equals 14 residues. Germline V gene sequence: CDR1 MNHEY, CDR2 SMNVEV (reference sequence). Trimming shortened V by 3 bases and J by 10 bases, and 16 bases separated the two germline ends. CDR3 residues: CASSLDPAGYPQHF. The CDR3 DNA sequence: TGTGCCAGCAGTTTGGACCCAGCGGGTTATCCCCAGCATTTT.

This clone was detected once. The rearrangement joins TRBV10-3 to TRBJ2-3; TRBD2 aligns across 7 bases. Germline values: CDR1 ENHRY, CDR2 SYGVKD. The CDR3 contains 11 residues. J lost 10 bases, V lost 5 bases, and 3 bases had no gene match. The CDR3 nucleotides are TGTGCCATCAGTCGGGGGGAAGCGCAGTATTTT. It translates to CAISRGEAQYF.

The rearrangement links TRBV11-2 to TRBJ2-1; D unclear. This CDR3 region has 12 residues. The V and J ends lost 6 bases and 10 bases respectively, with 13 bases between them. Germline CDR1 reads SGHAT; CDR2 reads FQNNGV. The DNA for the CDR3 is TGTGCCAGCAGTTTAATAGCTGGGGAGCAGTTCTTC. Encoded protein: CASSLIAGEQFF.

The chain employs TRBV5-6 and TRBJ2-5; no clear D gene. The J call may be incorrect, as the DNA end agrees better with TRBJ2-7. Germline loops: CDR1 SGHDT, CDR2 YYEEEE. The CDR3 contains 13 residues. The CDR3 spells CASLLLGEYEQYF. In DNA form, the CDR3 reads TGTGCCAGCCTCCTGCTAGGCGAATACGAGCAGTACTTC.

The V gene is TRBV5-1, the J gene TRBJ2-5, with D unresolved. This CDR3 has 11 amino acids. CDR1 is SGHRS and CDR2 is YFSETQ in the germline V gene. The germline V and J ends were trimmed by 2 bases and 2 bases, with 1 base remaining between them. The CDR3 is CASSLQETQYF. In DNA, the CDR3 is TGCGCCAGCAGCTTACAAGAGACCCAGTACTTC. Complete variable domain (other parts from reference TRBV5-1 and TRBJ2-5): KAGVTQTPRYLIKTRGQQVTLSCSPISGHRSVSWYQQTPGQGLQFLFEYFSETQRNKGNFPGRFSGRQFSNSRSEMNVSTLELGDSALYLCASSLQETQYFGPGTRLLVL.

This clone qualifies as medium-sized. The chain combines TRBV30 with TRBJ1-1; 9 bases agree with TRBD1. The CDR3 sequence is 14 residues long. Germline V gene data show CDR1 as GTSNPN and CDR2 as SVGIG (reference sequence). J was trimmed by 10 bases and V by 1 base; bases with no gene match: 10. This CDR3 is CAWSALRTGVRAFF. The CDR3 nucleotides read TGTGCCTGGAGTGCCCTTAGGACAGGGGTAAGAGCTTTCTTT.

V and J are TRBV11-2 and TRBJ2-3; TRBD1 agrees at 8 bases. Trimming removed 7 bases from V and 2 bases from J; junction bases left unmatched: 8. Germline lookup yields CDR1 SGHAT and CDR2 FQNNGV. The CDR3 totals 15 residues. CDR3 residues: CASIPRTGNTDTQYF. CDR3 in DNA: TGTGCCAGCATTCCCCGGACAGGGAACACAGATACGCAGTATTTT.

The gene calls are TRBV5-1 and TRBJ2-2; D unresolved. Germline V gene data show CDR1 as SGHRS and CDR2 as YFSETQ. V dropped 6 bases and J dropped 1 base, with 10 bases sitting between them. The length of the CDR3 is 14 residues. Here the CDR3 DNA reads TGCGCCAGCACCCCGTTTTTGAACACCGGGGAGCTGTTTTTT. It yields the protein CASTPFLNTGELFF. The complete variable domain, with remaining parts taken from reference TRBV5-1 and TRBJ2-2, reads KAGVTQTPRYLIKTRGQQVTLSCSPISGHRSVSWYQQTPGQGLQFLFEYFSETQRNKGNFPGRFSGRQFSNSRSEMNVSTLELGDSALYLCASTPFLNTGELFFGEGSRLTVL.

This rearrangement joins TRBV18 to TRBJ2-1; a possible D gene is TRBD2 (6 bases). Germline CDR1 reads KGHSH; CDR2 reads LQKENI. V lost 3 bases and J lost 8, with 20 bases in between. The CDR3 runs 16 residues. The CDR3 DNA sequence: TGTGCCAGCTCACCGGGGCGGGGCGGGGAGCGGTATGAGCAGTTCTTC. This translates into CASSPGRGGERYEQFF.

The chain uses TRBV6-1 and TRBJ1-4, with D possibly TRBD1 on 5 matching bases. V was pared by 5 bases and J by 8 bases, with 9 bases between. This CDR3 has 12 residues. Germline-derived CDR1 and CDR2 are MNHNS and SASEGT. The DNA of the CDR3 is TGTGCCAGCAGTCCGAGACAGGAAAAACTGTTTTTT. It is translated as CASSPRQEKLFF.

CDR3 in DNA: TGTGCCAGCAGTGAAGCAGGGGGAGGAGAGACCCAGTACTTC. Residues: CASSEAGGGETQYF. The chain carries TRBV6-1 and TRBJ2-5; D is tentatively TRBD1 or TRBD2 (6 bases each). There are 14 residues in the CDR3. Trimming took off 0 bases at V and 4 bases at J, with 9 bases between the two ends. Per the germline V gene, CDR1 is MNHNS and CDR2 is SASEGT.

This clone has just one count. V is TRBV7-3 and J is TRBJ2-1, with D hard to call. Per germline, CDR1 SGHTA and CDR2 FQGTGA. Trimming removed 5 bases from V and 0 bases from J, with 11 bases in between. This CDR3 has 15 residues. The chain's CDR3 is CASSPLANSYNEQFF. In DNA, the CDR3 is TGTGCCAGCAGCCCGCTCGCGAACTCCTACAATGAGCAGTTCTTC.

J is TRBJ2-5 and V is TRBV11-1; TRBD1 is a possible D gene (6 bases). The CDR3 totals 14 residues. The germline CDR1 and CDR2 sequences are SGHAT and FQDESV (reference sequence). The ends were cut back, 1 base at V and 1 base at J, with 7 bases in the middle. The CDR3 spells CASSLEQGQETQYF. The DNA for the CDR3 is TGTGCCAGCAGCTTAGAACAGGGCCAAGAGACCCAGTACTTC.

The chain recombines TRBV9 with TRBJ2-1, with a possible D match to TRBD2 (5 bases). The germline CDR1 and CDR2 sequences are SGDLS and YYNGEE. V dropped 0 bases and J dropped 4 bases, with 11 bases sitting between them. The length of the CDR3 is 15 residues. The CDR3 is CASSVGAERYNEQFF. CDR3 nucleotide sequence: TGTGCCAGCAGCGTAGGAGCGGAGAGATACAATGAGCAGTTCTTC.

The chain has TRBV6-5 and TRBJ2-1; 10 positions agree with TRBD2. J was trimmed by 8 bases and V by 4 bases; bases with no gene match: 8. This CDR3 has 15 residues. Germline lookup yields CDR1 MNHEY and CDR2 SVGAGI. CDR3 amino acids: CASSSAERGGDEQFF. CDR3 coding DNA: TGTGCCAGCAGTTCGGCCGAGCGGGGGGGCGATGAGCAGTTCTTC.

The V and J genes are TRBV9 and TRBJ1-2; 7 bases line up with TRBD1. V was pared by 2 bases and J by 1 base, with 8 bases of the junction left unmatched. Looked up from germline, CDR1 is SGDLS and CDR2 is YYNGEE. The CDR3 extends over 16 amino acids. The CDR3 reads CASSVTGTVLNYGYTF. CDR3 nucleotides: TGTGCCAGCAGCGTGACCGGGACAGTGCTTAACTATGGCTACACCTTC.